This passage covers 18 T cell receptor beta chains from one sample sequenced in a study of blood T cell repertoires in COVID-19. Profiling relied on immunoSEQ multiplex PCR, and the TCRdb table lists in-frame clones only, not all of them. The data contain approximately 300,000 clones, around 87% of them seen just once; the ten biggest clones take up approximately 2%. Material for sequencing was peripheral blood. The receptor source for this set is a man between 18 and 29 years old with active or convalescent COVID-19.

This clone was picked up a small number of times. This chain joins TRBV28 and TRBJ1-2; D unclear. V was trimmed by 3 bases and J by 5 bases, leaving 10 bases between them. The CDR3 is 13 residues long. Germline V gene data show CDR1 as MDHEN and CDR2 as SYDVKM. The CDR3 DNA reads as TGTGCCAGCAGTTTGGGAGTCGATTATGGCTACACCTTC. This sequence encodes CASSLGVDYGYTF.

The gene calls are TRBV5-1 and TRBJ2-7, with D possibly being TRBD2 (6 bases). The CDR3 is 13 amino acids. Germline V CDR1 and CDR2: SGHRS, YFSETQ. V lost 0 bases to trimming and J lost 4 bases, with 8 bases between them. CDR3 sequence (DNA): TGCGCCAGCAGCTTGGTGGAGGGGTACGAGCAGTACTTC. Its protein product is CASSLVEGYEQYF.

CDR3 nucleotides: TGTGCCAGCAGGCTTCAGGGATACAATGAGCAGTTCTTC. Its translation is CASRLQGYNEQFF. This rearrangement joins TRBV28 to TRBJ2-1, with D tentatively TRBD1 (5 bases). V was cut by 6 bases and J by 4 bases, with 10 bases left in between. This CDR3 spans 13 amino acids. CDR1 is MDHEN, CDR2 SYDVKM, per germline.

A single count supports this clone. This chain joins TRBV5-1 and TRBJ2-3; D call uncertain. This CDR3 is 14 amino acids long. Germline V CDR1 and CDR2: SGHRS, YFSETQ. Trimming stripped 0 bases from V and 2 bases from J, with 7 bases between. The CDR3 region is CASSLGLYTDTQYF. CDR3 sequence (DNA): TGCGCCAGCAGCTTGGGACTTTACACAGATACGCAGTATTTT.

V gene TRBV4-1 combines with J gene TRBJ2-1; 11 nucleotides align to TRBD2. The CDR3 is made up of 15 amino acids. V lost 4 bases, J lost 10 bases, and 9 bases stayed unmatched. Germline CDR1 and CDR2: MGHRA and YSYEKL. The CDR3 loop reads CASSLIGSGGGEQFF. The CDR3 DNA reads TGCGCCAGCAGCCTAATAGGTAGCGGGGGGGGCGAGCAGTTCTTC.

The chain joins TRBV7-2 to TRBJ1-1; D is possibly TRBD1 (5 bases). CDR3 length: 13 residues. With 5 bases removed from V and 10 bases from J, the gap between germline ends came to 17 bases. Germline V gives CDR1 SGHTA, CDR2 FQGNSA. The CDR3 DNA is TGTGCCAGCAGCCCGGACCAGGGAATCGGAGCTTTCTTT. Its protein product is CASSPDQGIGAFF.

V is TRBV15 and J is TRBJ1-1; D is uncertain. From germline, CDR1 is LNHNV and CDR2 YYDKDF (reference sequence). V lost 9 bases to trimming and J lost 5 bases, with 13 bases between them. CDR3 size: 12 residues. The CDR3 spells CATTRVGTEAFF. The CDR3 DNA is TGTGCCACTACGCGGGTAGGAACTGAAGCTTTCTTT. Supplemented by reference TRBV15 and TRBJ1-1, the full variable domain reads DAMVIQNPRYQVTQFGKPVTLSCSQTLNHNVMYWYQQKSSQAPKLLFHYYDKDFNNEADTPDNFQSRRPNTSFCFLDIRSPGLGDTAMYLCATTRVGTEAFFGQGTRLTVV.

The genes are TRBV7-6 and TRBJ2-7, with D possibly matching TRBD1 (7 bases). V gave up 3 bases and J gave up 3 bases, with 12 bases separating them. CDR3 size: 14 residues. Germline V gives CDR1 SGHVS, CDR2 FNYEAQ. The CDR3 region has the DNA TGTGCCAGCAGCTTCTCAGGGGGGAGCTACGAGCAGTACTTC. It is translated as CASSFSGGSYEQYF.

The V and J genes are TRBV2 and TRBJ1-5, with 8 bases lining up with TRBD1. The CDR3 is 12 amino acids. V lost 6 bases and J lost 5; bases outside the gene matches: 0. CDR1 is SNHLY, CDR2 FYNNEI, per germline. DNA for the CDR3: TGTGCCAGCAGGACAGGGGATCAGCCCCAGCATTTT. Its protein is CASRTGDQPQHF.

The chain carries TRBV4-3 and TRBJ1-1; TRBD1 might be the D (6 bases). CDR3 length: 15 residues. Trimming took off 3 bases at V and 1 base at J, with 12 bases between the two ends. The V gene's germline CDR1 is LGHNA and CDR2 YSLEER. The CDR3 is CASSHDDRPNTEAFF. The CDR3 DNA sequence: TGCGCCAGCAGCCATGACGACAGGCCGAACACTGAAGCTTTCTTT.

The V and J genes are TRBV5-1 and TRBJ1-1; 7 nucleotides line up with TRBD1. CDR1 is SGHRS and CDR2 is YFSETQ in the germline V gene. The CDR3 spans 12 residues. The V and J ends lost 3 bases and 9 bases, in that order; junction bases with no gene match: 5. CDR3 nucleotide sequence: TGCGCCAGCAGCTCGGGGACAGATAAAGCTTTCTTT. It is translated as CASSSGTDKAFF. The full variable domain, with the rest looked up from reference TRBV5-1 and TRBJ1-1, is KAGVTQTPRYLIKTRGQQVTLSCSPISGHRSVSWYQQTPGQGLQFLFEYFSETQRNKGNFPGRFSGRQFSNSRSEMNVSTLELGDSALYLCASSSGTDKAFFGQGTRLTVV.

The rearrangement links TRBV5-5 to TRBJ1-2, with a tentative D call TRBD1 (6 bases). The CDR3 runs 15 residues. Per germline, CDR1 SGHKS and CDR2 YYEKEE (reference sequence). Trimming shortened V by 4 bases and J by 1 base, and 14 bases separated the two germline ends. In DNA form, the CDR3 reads TGTGCCAGCAGCAAACAGGGAAACCATAACTATGGCTACACCTTC. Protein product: CASSKQGNHNYGYTF.

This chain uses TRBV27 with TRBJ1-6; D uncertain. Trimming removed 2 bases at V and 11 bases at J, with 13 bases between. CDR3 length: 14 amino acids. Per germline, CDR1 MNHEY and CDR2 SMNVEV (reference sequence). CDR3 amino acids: CASSLEPPGTPLHF. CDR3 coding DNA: TGTGCCAGCAGTTTAGAACCCCCGGGGACACCCCTCCACTTT.

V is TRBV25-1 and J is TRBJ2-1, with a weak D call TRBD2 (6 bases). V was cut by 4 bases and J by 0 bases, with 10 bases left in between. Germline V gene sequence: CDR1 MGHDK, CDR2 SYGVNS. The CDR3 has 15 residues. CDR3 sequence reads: CASSAWGDSYNEQFF. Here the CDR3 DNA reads TGTGCCAGCAGTGCTTGGGGGGACTCCTACAATGAGCAGTTCTTC.

The CDR3: CASTLGVGWGLAETQYF. CDR3 sequence (DNA): TGTGCCAGTACCCTAGGGGTCGGTTGGGGGCTGGCAGAGACCCAGTACTTC. The chain links TRBV7-2 to TRBJ2-5, with D tentatively TRBD1 (6 bases). V shed 9 bases and J shed 4 bases, with 27 bases lying between them. CDR1 and CDR2 (germline): SGHTA, FQGNSA. The length of the CDR3 is 17 residues.

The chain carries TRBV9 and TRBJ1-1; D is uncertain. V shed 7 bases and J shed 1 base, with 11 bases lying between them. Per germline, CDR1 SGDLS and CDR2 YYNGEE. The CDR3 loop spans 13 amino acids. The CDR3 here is CASGRGGNTEAFF. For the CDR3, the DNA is TGTGCCAGCGGCCGGGGAGGGAACACTGAAGCTTTCTTT.

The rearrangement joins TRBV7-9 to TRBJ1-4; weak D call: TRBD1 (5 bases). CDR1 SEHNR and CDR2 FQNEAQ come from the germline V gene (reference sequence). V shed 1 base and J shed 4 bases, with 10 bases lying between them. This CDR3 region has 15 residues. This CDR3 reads CASSLGRGYNEKLFF. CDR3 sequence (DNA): TGTGCCAGCAGCTTAGGACGGGGGTATAATGAAAAACTGTTTTTT.

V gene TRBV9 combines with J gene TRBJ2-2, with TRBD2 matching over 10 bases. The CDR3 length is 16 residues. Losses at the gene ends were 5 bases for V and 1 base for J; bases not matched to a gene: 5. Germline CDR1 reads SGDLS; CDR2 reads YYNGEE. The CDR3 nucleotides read TGTGCCAGCAGTCATAGCGGGGGGTGGAACACCGGGGAGCTGTTTTTT. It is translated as CASSHSGGWNTGELFF.